This T cell receptor (gamma chain) was recovered during a study of gammadelta T cells in human blood. Points from the study as a whole: Polyclonal expansion of innate γδ T cells after birth appeared microbially driven.

Looked up from germline, CDR1 is GITISATS and CDR2 is ISYDGTV (reference sequence). This CDR3 spans 16 amino acids. TCRdb re-called the RT-PCR reads using CATT. The sample shows about a hundred gamma-chain clones, 50% to 70% of them seen only once. In this sample, this clone turned up a few times. What it recognizes is unknown. With a far larger clone one base away, a read error is the likely cause. Sequencing used Vgamma9Vdelta2 gamma-delta T cells from fetal blood. The clonotype comes from a human fetus. The V call is TRGV9, the J call TRGJP. The chain's CDR3 is CALWEAQELGKKINVF. The CDR3 nucleotides are TGTGCCTTGTGGGAGGCTCAAGAGTTGGGCAAAAAAATCAATGTATTT.